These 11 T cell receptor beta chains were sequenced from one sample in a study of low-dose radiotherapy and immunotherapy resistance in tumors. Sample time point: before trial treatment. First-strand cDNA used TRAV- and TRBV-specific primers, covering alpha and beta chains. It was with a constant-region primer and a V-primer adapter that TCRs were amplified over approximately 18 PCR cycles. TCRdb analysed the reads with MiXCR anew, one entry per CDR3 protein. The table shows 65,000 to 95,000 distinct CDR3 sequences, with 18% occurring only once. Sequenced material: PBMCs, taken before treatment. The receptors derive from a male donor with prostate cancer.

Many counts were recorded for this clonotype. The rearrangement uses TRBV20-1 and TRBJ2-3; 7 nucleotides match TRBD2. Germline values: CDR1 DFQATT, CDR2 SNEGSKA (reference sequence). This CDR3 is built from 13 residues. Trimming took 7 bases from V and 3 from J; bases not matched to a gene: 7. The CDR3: CSVAGVGTDTQYF. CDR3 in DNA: TGCAGTGTTGCGGGAGTCGGAACAGATACGCAGTATTTT.

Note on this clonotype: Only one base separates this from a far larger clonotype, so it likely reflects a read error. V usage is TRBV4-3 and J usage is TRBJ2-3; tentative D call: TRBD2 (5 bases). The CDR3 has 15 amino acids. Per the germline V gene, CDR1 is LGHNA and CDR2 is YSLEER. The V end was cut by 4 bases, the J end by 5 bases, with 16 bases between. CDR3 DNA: TGCGCCAGCAGCCGCGGGCCCGGCCCCAGAGATACGCAGTATTTT. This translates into CASSRGPGPRDTQYF.

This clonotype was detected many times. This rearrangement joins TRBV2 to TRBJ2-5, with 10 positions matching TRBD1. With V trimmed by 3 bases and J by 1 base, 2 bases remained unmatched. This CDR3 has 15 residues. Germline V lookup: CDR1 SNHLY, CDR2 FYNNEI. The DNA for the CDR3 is TGTGCCAGCAGTGATGGACAGGGGGGCCAAGAGACCCAGTACTTC. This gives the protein CASSDGQGGQETQYF. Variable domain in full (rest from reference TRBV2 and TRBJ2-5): EPEVTQTPSHQVTQMGQEVILRCVPISNHLYFYWYRQILGQKVEFLVSFYNNEISEKSEIFDDQFSVERPDGSNFTLKIRSTKLEDSAMYFCASSDGQGGQETQYFGPGTRLLVL.

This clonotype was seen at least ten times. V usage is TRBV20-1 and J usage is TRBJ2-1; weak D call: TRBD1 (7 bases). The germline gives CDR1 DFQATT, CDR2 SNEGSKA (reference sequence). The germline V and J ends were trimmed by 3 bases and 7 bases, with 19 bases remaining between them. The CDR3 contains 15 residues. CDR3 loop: CSASTGVLALNEQFF. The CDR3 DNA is TGCAGTGCTAGTACAGGGGTACTAGCTCTGAATGAGCAGTTCTTC.

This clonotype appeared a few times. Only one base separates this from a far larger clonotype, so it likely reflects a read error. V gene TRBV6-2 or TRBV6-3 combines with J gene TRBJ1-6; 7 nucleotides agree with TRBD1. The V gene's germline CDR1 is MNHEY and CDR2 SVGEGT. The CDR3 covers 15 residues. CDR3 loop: CAGRGRQGADSPLHF. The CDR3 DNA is TGTGCCGGCAGAGGTAGACAGGGTGCCGATTCACCCCTCCACTTT.

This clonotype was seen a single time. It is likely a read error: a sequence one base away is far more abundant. The CDR3 loop reads CASSRTGYEQFF. The DNA for the CDR3 is TGTGCCAGCAGCCGGACAGGGTACGAGCAGTTCTTC. This chain uses TRBV28 with TRBJ2-1; 8 bases are shared with TRBD1. Germline CDR1 reads MDHEN; CDR2 reads SYDVKM. V dropped 6 bases and J dropped 10; count of bases not matched to a gene: 5. This CDR3 region has 12 residues. Looking up the rest from reference TRBV28 and TRBJ2-1 gives the full variable domain: DVKVTQSSRYLVKRTGEKVFLECVQDMDHENMFWYRQDPGLGLRLIYFSYDVKMKEKGDIPEGYSVSREKKERFSLILESASTNQTSMYLCASSRTGYEQFFGPGTRLTVL.

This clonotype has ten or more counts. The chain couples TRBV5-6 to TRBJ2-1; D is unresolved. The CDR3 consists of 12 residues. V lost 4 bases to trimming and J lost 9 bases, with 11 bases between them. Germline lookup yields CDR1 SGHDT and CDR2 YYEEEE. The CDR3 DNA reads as TGTGCCAGCAGCCGCTACGGGTTTGAGCAGTTCTTC. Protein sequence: CASSRYGFEQFF. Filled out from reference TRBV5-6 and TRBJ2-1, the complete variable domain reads DAGVTQSPTHLIKTRGQQVTLRCSPKSGHDTVSWYQQALGQGPQFIFQYYEEEERQRGNFPDRFSGHQFPNYSSELNVNALLLGDSALYLCASSRYGFEQFFGPGTRLTVL.

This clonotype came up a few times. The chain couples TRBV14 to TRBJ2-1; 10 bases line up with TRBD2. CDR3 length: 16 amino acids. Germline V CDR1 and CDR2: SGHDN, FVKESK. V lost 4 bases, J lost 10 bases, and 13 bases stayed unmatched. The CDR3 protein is CASSLFLPISGGEQFF. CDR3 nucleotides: TGTGCCAGCAGCCTCTTCCTCCCGATTAGCGGGGGGGAGCAGTTCTTC.

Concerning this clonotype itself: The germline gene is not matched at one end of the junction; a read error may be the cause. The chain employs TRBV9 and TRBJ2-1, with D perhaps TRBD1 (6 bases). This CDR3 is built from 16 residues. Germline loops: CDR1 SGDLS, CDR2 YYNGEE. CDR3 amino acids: CVSSYVRQVTEGEQFF. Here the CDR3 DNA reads TGTGTCAGCAGCTACGTTAGACAGGTCACAGAGGGTGAACAGTTCTTC.

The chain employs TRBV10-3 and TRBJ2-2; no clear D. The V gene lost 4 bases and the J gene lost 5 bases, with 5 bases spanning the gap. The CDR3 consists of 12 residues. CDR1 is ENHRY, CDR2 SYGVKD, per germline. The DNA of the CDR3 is TGTGCCATCAGTGGAGCGACCGGGGAGCTGTTTTTT. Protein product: CAISGATGELFF.

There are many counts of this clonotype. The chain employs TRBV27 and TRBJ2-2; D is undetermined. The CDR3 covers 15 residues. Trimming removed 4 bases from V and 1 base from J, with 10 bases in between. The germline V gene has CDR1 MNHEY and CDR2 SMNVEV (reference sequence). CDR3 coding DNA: TGTGCCAGCAGTTCATCCGGCAGGAACACCGGGGAGCTGTTTTTT. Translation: CASSSSGRNTGELFF.